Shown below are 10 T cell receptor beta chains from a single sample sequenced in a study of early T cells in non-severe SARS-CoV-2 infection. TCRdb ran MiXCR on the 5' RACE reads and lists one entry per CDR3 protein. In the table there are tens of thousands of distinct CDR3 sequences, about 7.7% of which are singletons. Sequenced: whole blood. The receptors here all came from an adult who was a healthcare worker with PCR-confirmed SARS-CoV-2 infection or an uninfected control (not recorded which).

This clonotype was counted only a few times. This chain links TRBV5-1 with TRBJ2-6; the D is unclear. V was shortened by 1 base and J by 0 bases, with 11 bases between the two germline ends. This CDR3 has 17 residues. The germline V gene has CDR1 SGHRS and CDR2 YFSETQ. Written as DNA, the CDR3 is TGCGCCAGCAGCTTGCGGGCCACCAGCTCTGGGGCCAACGTCCTGACTTTC. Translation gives CASSLRATSSGANVLTF. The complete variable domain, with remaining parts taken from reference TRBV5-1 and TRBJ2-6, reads KAGVTQTPRYLIKTRGQQVTLSCSPISGHRSVSWYQQTPGQGLQFLFEYFSETQRNKGNFPGRFSGRQFSNSRSEMNVSTLELGDSALYLCASSLRATSSGANVLTFGAGSRLTVL.

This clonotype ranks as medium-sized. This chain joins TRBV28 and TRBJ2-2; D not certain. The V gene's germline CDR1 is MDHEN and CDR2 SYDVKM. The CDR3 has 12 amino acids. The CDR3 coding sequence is TGTGGTTTAAAAGGGAACACCGGGGAGCTGTTTTTT. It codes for CGLKGNTGELFF.

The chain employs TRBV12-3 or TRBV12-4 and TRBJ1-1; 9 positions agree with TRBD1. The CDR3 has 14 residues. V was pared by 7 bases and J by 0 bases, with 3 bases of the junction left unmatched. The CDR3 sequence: CASTRDRVNTEAFF. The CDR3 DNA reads TGTGCCAGCACCCGGGACAGGGTGAACACTGAAGCTTTCTTT.

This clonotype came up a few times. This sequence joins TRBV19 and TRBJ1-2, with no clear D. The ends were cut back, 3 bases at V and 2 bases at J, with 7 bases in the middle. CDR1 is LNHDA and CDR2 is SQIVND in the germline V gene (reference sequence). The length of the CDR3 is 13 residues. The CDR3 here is CASSIRPNYGYTF. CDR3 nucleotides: TGTGCCAGTAGTATTAGGCCCAACTATGGCTACACCTTC.

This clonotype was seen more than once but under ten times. The DNA for the CDR3 is TGCGCCAGCAGTCAACTTACAGGGGGTGAGCAGTTCTTC. Translation gives CASSQLTGGEQFF. The chain is built from TRBV5-1 and TRBJ2-1, with TRBD1 identical over 8 bases. CDR3 length equals 13 residues. Germline values: CDR1 SGHRS, CDR2 YFSETQ. After removal of 5 bases from V and 9 bases from J, the junction contained 7 bases not matched to a gene.

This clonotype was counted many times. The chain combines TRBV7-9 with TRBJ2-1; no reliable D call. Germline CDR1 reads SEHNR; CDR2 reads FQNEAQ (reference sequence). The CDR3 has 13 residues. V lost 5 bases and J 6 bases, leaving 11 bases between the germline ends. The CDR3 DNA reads TGTGCCAGCAGCCAGACCAGTCGCAATGAGCAGTTCTTC. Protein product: CASSQTSRNEQFF.

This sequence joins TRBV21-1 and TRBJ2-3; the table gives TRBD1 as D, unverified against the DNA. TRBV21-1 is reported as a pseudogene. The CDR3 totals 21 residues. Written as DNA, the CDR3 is TGTGCCAGCAGCAAAGGACCTTCTTCCCCTTTCTATCGGGCTCCCACAGATACGCAGTATTTT. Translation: CASSKGPSSPFYRAPTDTQYF.

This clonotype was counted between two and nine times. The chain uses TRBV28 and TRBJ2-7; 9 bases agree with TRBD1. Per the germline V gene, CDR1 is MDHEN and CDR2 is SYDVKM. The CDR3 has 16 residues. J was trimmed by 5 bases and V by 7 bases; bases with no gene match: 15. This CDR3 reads CASTSRPGQGIHEQYF. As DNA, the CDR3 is TGTGCCAGCACTTCCCGGCCGGGACAGGGAATCCACGAGCAGTACTTC.

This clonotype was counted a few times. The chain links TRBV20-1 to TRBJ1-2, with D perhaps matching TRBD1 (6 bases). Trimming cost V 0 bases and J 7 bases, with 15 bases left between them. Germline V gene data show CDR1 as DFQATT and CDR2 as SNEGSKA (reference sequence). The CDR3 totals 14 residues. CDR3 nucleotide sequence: TGCAGTGCTAGAGATCCAGGGGTTGTTAGTGGCTACACCTTC. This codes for CSARDPGVVSGYTF.

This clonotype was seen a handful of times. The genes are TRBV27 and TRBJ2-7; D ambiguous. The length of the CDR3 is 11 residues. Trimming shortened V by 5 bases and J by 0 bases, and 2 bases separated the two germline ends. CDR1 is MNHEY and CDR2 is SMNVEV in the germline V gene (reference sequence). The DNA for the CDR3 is TGTGCCAGCAGTCGCTCCTACGAGCAGTACTTC. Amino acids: CASSRSYEQYF.